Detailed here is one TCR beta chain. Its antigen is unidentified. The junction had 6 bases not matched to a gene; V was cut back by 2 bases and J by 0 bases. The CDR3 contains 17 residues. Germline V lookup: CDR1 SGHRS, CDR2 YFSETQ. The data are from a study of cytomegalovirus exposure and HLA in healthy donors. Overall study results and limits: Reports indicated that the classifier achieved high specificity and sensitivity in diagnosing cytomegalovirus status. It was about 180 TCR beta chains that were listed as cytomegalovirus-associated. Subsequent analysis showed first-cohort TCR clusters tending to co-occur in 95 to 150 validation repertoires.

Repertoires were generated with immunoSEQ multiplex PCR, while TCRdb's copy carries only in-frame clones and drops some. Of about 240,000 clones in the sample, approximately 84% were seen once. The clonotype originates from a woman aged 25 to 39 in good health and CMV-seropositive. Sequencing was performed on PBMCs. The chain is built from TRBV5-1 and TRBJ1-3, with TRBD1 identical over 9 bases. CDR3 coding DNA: TGCGCCAGCAGCTTAGGGACAGGGTCACCCTCTGGAAACACCATATATTTT. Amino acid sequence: CASSLGTGSPSGNTIYF.